This TCR beta chain was retrieved from a study of cytomegalovirus exposure and HLA in healthy donors. Participants comprised healthy donors of bone marrow. CDR1 and CDR2 (germline): SGHDT, YYEEEE. The CDR3 extends over 15 amino acids. Trimming stripped 2 bases from V and 7 bases from J, with 15 bases between. With regard to this clone: What it recognizes is unknown.

With 60 Vbeta and 13 Jbeta primers, the PCR was carried out. The table came from immunoSEQ multiplex PCR; TCRdb's copy has only in-frame clones and leaves some out. The specimen's table records 150,000 or so clones. Whole-study results and caveats: Association of around 17,000 TCR beta sequences with HLA alleles was found at 0.05 false discovery rate in a later analysis.

Sample: PBMCs. The chain combines TRBV5-6 with TRBJ1-4; D is uncertain. The receptor's source is a woman aged 18-30 years in good health and CMV-seronegative. The CDR3 coding sequence is TGTGCCAGCAGCTTTGACGCGGGAGTACGTGAAAAACTGTTTTTT. Its protein product is CASSFDAGVREKLFF. The whole variable domain, remainder taken from reference TRBV5-6 and TRBJ1-4, is DAGVTQSPTHLIKTRGQQVTLRCSPKSGHDTVSWYQQALGQGPQFIFQYYEEEERQRGNFPDRFSGHQFPNYSSELNVNALLLGDSALYLCASSFDAGVREKLFFGSGTQLSVL.